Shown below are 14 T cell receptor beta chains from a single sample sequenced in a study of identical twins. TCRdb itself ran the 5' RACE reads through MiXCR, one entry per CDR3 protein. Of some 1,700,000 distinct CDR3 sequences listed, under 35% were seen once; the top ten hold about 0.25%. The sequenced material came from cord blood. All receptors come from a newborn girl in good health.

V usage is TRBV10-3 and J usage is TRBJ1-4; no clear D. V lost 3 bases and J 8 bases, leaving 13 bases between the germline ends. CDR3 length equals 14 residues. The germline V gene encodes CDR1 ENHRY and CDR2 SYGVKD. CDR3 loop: CAISDGGSGEKLFF. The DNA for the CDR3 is TGTGCCATCAGTGACGGAGGGTCAGGCGAAAAACTGTTTTTT.

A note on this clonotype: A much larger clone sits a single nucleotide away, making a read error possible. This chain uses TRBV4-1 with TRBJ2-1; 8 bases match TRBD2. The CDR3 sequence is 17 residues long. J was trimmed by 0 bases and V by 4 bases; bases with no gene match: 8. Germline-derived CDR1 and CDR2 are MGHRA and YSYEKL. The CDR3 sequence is CASSRVLAGFSYNEQFF. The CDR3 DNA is TGCGCCAGCAGCCGAGTTTTAGCGGGATTCTCCTACAATGAGCAGTTCTTC.

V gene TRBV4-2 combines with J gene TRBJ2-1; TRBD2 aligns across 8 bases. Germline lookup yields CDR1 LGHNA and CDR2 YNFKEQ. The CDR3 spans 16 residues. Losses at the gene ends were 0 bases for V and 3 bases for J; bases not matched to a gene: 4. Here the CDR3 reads CASSQEVAGGYNEQFF. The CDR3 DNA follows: TGTGCCAGCAGCCAAGAGGTCGCGGGGGGCTACAATGAGCAGTTCTTC.

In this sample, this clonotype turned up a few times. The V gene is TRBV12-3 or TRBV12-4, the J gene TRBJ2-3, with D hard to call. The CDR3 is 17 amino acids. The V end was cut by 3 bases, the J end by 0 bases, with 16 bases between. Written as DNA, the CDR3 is TGTGCCAGCAGTTTGGCCGCCCGTGACATTAGCACAGATACGCAGTATTTT. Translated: CASSLAARDISTDTQYF.

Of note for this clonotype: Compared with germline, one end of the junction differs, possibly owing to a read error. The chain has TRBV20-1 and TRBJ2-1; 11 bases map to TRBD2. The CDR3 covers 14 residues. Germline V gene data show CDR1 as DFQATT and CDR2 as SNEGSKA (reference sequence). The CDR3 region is CSSRASGGSNEQFF. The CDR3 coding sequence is TGCAGTTCTAGAGCTAGCGGGGGGAGCAATGAGCAGTTCTTC.

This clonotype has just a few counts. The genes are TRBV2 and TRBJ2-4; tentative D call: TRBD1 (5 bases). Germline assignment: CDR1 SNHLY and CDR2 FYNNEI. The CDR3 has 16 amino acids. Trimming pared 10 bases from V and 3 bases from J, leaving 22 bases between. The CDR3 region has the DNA TGTGCCACCAGACAGACTTGGGCCTTAGACAAAAACATTCAGTACTTC. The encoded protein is CATRQTWALDKNIQYF.

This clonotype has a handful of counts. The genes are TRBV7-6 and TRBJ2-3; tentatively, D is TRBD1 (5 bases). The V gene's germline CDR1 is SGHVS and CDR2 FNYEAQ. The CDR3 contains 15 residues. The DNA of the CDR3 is TGTGCTACGATGGGGCTATATAAAGGCACAGATACGCAGTATTTT. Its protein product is CATMGLYKGTDTQYF.

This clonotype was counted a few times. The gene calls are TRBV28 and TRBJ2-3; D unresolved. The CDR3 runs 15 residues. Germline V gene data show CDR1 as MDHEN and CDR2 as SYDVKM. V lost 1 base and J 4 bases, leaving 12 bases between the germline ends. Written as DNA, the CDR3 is TGTGCCAGCAGTTTATTAGCTAGGGTGGCAGATACGCAGTATTTT. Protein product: CASSLLARVADTQYF.

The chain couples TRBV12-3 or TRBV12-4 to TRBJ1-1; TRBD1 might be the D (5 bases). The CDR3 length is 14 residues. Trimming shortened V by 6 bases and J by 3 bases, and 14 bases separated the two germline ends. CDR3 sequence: CASSPRRQYTEAFF. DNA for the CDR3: TGTGCCAGCAGCCCTAGAAGACAGTACACTGAAGCTTTCTTT.

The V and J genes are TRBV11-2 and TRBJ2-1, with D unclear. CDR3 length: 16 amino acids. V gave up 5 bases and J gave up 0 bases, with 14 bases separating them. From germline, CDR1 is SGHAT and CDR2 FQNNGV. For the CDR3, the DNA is TGTGCCAGCAGCCCCCTGCGGACCAGCTCCTACAATGAGCAGTTCTTC. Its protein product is CASSPLRTSSYNEQFF.

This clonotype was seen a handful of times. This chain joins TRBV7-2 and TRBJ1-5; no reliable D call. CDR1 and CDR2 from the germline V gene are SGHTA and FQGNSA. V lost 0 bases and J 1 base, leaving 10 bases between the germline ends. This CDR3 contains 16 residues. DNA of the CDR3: TGTGCCAGCAGCTTAGCGCTGGGTAGGAGCAATCAGCCCCAGCATTTT. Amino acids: CASSLALGRSNQPQHF.

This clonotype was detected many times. The CDR3 DNA is TGTGCCAGCAGTTTTGCGACTAGCTTCTACGAGCAGTACTTC. Its protein product is CASSFATSFYEQYF. V is TRBV28 and J is TRBJ2-7; 7 nucleotides match TRBD2. Germline trimming cut 3 bases from V and 3 bases from J; bases unmatched to any gene: 5. The germline gives CDR1 MDHEN, CDR2 SYDVKM. The CDR3 has 14 residues.

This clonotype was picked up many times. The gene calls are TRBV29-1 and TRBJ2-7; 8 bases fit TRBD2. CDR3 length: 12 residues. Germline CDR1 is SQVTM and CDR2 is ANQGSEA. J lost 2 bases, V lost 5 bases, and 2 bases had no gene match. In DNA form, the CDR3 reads TGCAGCGTTCCAGCGGGGGCCTACGAGCAGTACTTC. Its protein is CSVPAGAYEQYF.

In DNA form, the CDR3 reads TGCAGTGCTCCACAGGGGTGGAATTCACCCCTCCACTTT. Amino acids: CSAPQGWNSPLHF. The genes are TRBV20-1 and TRBJ1-6; 7 bases match TRBD1. The V and J ends lost 5 bases and 7 bases, in that order; junction bases with no gene match: 5. Germline V lookup: CDR1 DFQATT, CDR2 SNEGSKA (reference sequence). This CDR3 region has 13 residues.